Given below is one T cell receptor beta chain in context. Naive CD8 cells, CD45RO-negative and positively selected for CCR7, excluded terminally differentiated effector memory CD45RA+ cells. Free of recent acute infections or vaccinations, the donors were healthy HIV-negative adults. This record belongs to a study of shared clonotypes between healthy human individuals. Study-level information: Every donor yielded three CD4 naive, three CD4 memory, two CD8 naive and one CD8 memory plate.

Trimming cost V 0 bases and J 4 bases, with 9 bases left between them. Germline V gene data show CDR1 as LNHDA and CDR2 as SQIVND (reference sequence). The CDR3 covers 14 residues. Each subset's genomic DNA was split evenly across several immunoSEQ plates. The repertoire was sequenced with immunoSEQ multiplex PCR; TCRdb's copy has only in-frame clones and lacks some. This table has approximately 810,000 clones, approximately 92% appearing once. J is TRBJ1-1 and V is TRBV19; D gene unclear. The sequence came from a man aged 25-45 years in good health. Source material: naive CD8+ T cells sorted from blood. CDR3 DNA: TGTGCCAGTAGTATAGACCCTCGTGGCACTGAAGCTTTCTTT. Its translation: CASSIDPRGTEAFF.